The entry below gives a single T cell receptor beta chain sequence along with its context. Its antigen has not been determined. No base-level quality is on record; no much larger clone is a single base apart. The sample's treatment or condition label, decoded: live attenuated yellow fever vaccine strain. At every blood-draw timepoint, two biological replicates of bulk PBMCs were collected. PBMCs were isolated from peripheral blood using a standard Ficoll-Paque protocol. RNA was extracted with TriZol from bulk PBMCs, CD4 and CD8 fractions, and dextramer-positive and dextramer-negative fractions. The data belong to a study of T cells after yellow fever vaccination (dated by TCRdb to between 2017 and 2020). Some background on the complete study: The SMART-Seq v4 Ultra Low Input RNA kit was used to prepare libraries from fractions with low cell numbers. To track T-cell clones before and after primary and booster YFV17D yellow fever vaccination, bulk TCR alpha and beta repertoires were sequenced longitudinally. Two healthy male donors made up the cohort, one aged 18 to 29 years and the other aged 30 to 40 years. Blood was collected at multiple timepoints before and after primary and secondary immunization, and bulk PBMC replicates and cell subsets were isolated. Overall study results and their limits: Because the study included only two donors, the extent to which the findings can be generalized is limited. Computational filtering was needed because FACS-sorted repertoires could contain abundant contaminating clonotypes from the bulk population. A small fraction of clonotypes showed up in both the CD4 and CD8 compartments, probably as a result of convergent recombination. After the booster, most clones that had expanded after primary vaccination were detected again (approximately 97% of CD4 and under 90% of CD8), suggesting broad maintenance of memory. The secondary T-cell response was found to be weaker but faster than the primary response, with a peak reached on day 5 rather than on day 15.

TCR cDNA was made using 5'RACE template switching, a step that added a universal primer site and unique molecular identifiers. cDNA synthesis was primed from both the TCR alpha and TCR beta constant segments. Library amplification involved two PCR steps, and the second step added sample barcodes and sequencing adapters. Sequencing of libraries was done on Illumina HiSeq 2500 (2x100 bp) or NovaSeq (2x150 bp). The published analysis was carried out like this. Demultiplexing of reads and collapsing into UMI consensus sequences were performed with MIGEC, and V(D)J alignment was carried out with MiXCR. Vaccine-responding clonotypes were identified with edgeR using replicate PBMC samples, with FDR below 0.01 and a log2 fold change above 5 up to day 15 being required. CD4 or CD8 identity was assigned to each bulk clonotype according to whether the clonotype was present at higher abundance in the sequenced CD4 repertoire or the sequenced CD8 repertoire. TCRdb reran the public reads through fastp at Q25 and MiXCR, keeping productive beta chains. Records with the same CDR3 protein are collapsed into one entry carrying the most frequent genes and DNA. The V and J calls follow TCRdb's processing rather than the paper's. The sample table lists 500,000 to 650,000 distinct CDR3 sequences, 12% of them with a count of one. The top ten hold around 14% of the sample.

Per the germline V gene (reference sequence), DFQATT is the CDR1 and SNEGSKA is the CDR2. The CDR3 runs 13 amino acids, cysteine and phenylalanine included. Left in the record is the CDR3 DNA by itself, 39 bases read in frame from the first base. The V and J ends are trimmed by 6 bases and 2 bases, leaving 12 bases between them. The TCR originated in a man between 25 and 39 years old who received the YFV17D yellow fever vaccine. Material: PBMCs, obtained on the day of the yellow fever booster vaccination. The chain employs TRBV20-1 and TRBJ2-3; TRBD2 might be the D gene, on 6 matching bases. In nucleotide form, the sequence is TGCAGTGCGAGGGACTTCCTCACAGATACGCAGTATTTT. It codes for CSARDFLTDTQYF.